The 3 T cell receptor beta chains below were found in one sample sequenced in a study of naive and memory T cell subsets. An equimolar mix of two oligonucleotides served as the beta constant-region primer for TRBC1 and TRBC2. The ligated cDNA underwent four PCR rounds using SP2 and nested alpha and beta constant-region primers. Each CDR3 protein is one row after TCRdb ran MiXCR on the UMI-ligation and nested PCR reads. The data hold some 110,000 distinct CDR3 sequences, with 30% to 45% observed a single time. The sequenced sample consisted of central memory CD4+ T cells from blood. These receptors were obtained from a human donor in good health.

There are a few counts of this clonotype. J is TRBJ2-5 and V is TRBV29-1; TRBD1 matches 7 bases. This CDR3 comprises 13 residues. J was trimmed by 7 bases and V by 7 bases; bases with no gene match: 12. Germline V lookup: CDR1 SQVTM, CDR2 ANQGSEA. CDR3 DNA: TGCAGCGGTACAGGGGCCCCTTATCCGACCCAGTACTTC. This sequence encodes CSGTGAPYPTQYF.

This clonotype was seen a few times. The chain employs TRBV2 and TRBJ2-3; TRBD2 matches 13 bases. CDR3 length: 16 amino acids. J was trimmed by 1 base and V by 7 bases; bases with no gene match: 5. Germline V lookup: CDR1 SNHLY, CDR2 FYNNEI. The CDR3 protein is CASTRTSGSRTDTQYF. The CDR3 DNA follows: TGTGCCAGCACTCGGACTAGCGGGAGTCGCACAGATACGCAGTATTTT.

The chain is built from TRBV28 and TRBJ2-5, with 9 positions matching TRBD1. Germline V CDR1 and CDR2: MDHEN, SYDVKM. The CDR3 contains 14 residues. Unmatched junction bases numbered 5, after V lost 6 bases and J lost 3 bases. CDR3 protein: CASRIQGAKETQYF. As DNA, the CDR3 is TGTGCCAGCAGGATACAGGGGGCGAAAGAGACCCAGTACTTC.